The entry that follows covers one TCR beta chain sequence. Its cognate antigen has yet to be identified. Within one base of it there is no much larger clone, and no base qualities were kept. The cohort was made up of 500 to 800 healthy bone marrow donors. At the time of sampling, every cohort member was nominally healthy, though immune exposures that went unrecorded were likely present. The donor tested CMV seronegative and was one of the 352 seronegative cohort members. Every donor gave a peripheral blood sample, and the peripheral blood mononuclear cells from that sample were used for TCR beta sequencing. Genomic DNA extraction from the blood cell samples was performed with the Qiagen DNeasy Blood Extraction Kit. The receptor library was made with the immunoSEQ multiplex PCR assay. For the multiplex PCR, a mixture combining 60 forward primers for TCR Vbeta segments and 13 reverse primers for TCR Jbeta segments was used. Amplification of the CDR3 region of rearranged TCR beta genes was performed with a multiplex PCR assay on genomic DNA. On the Illumina HiSeq System, the amplified TCR beta libraries were sequenced as 87-base-pair reads. As for the authors' bioinformatics: Across the 700 or so repertoires, a later analysis counted roughly 84 million unique TCR beta chains, approximately 12 million of which were shared by at least two donors. To remove PCR and sequencing errors, raw reads were error-corrected and collapsed into unique sequences using a nearest-neighbor algorithm that merged closely related sequences. Alignment of CDR3 sequences to IMGT reference sequences was used to assign V, D and J gene segments. Each retained sequence needed at least a six-nucleotide match to both a V gene segment and a J gene segment. Rearrangements were classified as productive when the CDR3 lacked stop codons and remained in frame with V and J, and all other rearrangements were classified as non-productive. CDR3 was defined according to IMGT convention as the region running from the second conserved V-encoded cysteine to the conserved J-encoded phenylalanine. The earlier analysis of roughly 590 of the donors excluded any sequence lacking an unambiguous match to a single V gene segment. In an earlier analysis of a few hundred of the donors, V segments were called functional above 56.7% productive rearrangements and were called segregating when the between-donor standard deviation exceeded 5%. A statistical classification framework was built for diagnosing cytomegalovirus status from the catalog of TCR beta chain sequences. In a later analysis, V and J genes were assigned by comparing TCR nucleotide sequences against IMGT/GENE-DB human TR gene sequences. In a later analysis, CDR3 sequences and most-parsimonious VDJ recombination scenarios were assigned using the TCRdist pipeline. A later analysis defined each TCR beta chain by its CDR3 amino acid sequence plus V-gene family, and excluded reads lacking a unique V-gene family. As a way to deal with suspected cross-contamination and a sequencing artifact, a later analysis dropped 640 or so nucleotide sequences that were highly shared and had low generation probability. In a later analysis, a clonal expansion index was calculated for each public chain from normalized within-repertoire ranks of inferred template counts. Generation probabilities in a later analysis came from a VDJ recombination model fitted to out-of-frame rearrangements, and those results were checked against IGoR. A later analysis scored TCR-TCR, TCR-HLA and TCR-CMV co-occurrence with hypergeometric tests, applying a repertoire-size bias correction to TCR pairs. In a later analysis, false discovery rates were estimated by permuting HLA or CMV assignments 20 times. In a later analysis, co-occurring TCRs were grouped using DBSCAN, with TCRdist sequence similarity added in when clustering inside HLA-allele-positive subsets. Co-occurrence clustering excluded repertoires with fewer than 30,000 or more than 120,000 public chains, plus five with anomalous nucleotide sharing. TCRdb re-hosts the immuneACCESS table, in-frame sequences only. Its copies lack some clones; in the studies checked, an unresolved V gene accounts for under half of them, and the cause for the rest is not known. The DNA was the basis for D and trimming; V, J and clone size are from that table. This sample gives fewer than 250,000 clones in total; over 70% of them show up just once. Together, the top ten hold 1.5% to 2% of the sample.

From its cysteine to its phenylalanine, the CDR3 spans 16 amino acids. The entry retains the CDR3 DNA only, 48 bases that are in frame from base 1. The junction shows trimming of 1 base on V and 5 bases on J, plus 14 bases between the germline ends. The germline V gene gives CDR1 as SGHDN and CDR2 as FVKESK. This sample was taken from a study of cytomegalovirus exposure and HLA in healthy donors (dated 2017 in TCRdb). With regard to the full study: According to an earlier analysis of 587 of the donors, about 180 million T cells yielded 117 million unique TCR beta sequences and around 280 Gb of sequence data. All discovery cohort repertoires had been generated using a single sequencing platform. Because of strong linkage in the cohort, five DR-DQ haplotypes were treated as single units for association and clustering. To decide whether each TCR beta V gene segment behaved as functional or pseudogenic, an earlier analysis of some 600 of the donors relied on high-throughput TCR beta sequencing. Alongside the repertoire data, information on donor age, sex, ethnicity and CMV serostatus was compiled. The study aimed to test whether signatures of past pathogen exposure could be identified by cataloging public T cell receptors. Besides the first cohort of approximately 670 subjects, a separate validation cohort made up of 120 or so different subjects was used. A later genetic analysis used genome-wide SNP genotypes for about 65% of the roughly 670 donors, treating that subset as a discovery cohort. Among about 370 genotyped donors of the cohort, an average of around 220,000 unique TCR beta nucleotide sequences was sequenced per donor, of which about 18% were non-productive. The number of typed donors differed by locus: about 620-640 for A, B, C, DRB1 and DQB1; 522 for DQA1; approximately 600 for DPA1; and about 450 for DPB1. In the later analysis, no new phenotypic data were used to find candidate immune exposures; instead, reliance was placed on TCR beta sequences and their occurrence across donors. An early release covering roughly 640 HLA-typed donors comprised about 290 gigabases of sequencing data and approximately 85 million unique TCR sequences. To study patterns of TCR occurrence, a later analysis re-analyzed previously published TCR beta repertoires from 600 to 750 donors and added high-resolution HLA genotyping. Both class I and class II loci were covered by HLA typing, at four-digit resolution. The T cell repertoires of around 730 subjects were profiled by immunosequencing and related to cytomegalovirus serostatus. High-throughput TCR immunosequencing, statistical association of individual TCRs with disease status, and machine learning were combined to predict cytomegalovirus infection status. Of the approximately 400 genotyped donors, around 81% fell in the genetic ancestry cluster associated with self-reported Caucasian donors. Paper-wide results and their limitations: In a later genetic analysis, fewer N-insertions in productive TCRs were reported among donors in an Asian-associated ancestry cluster than the approximately 670-donor mean. In an earlier analysis of approximately 590 of the donors, most TCR beta V segments were observed in productive rearrangements about 90% or about 30% of the time, broadly matching IMGT annotations. In a later analysis, the rate of TCR association differed among HLA loci, with DRB1 alleles having the most associated TCRs and HLA-C alleles having the fewest. The study gave a list of 150 to 200 TCR beta chains associated with cytomegalovirus. Because some donors lacked HLA typing at each locus, the association tests relied only on the typed subset. Three of the identified cytomegalovirus-associated TCR beta chains were confirmed in vitro to be specific for cytomegalovirus antigens. In a later genetic analysis, a missense DCLRE1C variant was associated with V-gene and J-gene trimming of TCR beta chains, and the association was replicated in an independent cohort. Specific HLA alleles were associated with more than 15,000 TCR beta sequences at a false discovery rate of 0.05 in a later analysis. A further reported finding was that TCR beta sequences accurately predicted the HLA-A and HLA-B alleles for most subjects in the first cohort. In a later analysis, HLA-associated TCR beta chains were found to be more clonally expanded and to have lower generation probabilities than equally common non-associated chains. Cytomegalovirus status was reported to be diagnosed by the classifier with high specificity and sensitivity in both the original and validation cohorts. A group of highly shared sequence variants was considered likely to be a technical artifact of the sequencing pipeline. Several of the top co-occurrence clusters appeared to be linked to parvovirus B19, influenza, CMV and Epstein-Barr virus, according to a later analysis. The earlier analysis of about 600 of the donors excluded roughly 17 rarely observed V segments, including chromosome 9 orphons, because counts were too low. For the cohort, immune exposure information was limited to CMV serostatus. The cohort was sequenced for TCR beta chains only, and without alpha or paired-chain data the features that could be detected were limited. According to a later analysis, most CMV-associated TCR beta chains appeared to be HLA-restricted, and the HLA associations seemed to be driven largely by CMV exposure. Correlated functional status among segregating V segments might reflect linkage disequilibrium, but an unknown experimental factor could not be ruled out. It was suggested by the authors that the approach could potentially be generalized to other disease states and immunological phenotypes. While some public TCRs were present in many individuals, most TCR sequences turned up only very rarely across donors. The presence/absence analyses assumed that sequencing depth was roughly uniform across donors, and that assumption may not be true. The 87-base-pair reads could not distinguish some IMGT-functional V segments, including TRBV6-2 and TRBV6-3, so those segments were excluded. Assigning TCR associations to individual alleles was difficult when HLA alleles, especially DR and DQ, strongly co-occurred.

Input material: PBMCs. The chain was built from TRBV14 and TRBJ1-4; TRBD1 is possibly the D segment (5 matching bases). This clonotype was obtained from a woman in her late teens or twenties in good health and CMV-seronegative. The DNA is as follows: TGTGCCAGCAGCCAAGTCAAAGGGACTCTGAATGAAAAACTGTTTTTT. Translated, this gives CASSQVKGTLNEKLFF.